The 19 T cell receptor beta chains below were found in one sample sequenced in a study of beta chain features in type 1 diabetes. General study results and limits: Significant though moderate, a shortening of TCRB CDR3s appeared in all four CD4+ subsets of Type 1 diabetes patients.

These receptors' antigens are unknown. Expressed TCRB transcripts were sequenced, since all the RNA that had been isolated was reverse transcribed. Only in-frame clones appear in the TCRdb table, and some are missing; sequencing was by immunoSEQ multiplex PCR. Of around 160,000 clones listed, 63% are singletons. The sequenced material came from naive CD4+ T cells from blood. Receptors originate from a man younger than 40 with type 1 diabetes.

This CDR3 is CASSLSIMTSNEQFF. The CDR3 region has the DNA TGTGCCAGCAGTTTATCGATTATGACTTCCAATGAGCAGTTCTTC. This rearrangement joins TRBV27 to TRBJ2-1; D remains ambiguous. CDR1 and CDR2 from the germline V gene are MNHEY and SMNVEV (reference sequence). CDR3 length: 15 amino acids. The V end lost 0 bases, the J end lost 6 bases, and 12 bases lay between the germline ends.

Turning to this clone: Other DNA sequences from this sample encode an identical CDR3 as well. For the CDR3, the DNA is TGTGCCAGCAGCGTAGAGGCAGATACGCAGTATTTT. The encoded protein is CASSVEADTQYF. The chain couples TRBV9 to TRBJ2-3; D gene unclear. The CDR3 contains 12 residues. The V end was cut by 0 bases, the J end by 4 bases, with 3 bases between. Per germline, CDR1 SGDLS and CDR2 YYNGEE.

This chain links TRBV7-2 with TRBJ2-7; D call uncertain. V lost 1 base and J lost 1, with 8 bases in between. Per germline, CDR1 SGHTA and CDR2 FQGNSA. CDR3 length: 14 amino acids. For the CDR3, the DNA is TGTGCCAGCAGCTTAGACTACTATTCCTACGAGCAGTACTTC. Translating it yields CASSLDYYSYEQYF. Complete variable domain (other parts from reference TRBV7-2 and TRBJ2-7): GAGVSQSPSNKVTEKGKDVELRCDPISGHTALYWYRQSLGQGLEFLIYFQGNSAPDKSGLPSDRFSAERTGGSVSTLTIQRTQQEDSAVYLCASSLDYYSYEQYFGPGTRLTVT.

The genes are TRBV2 and TRBJ2-3, with TRBD2 matching over 16 bases. This CDR3 is 18 amino acids long. Germline-derived CDR1 and CDR2 are SNHLY and FYNNEI. J lost 3 bases, V lost 6 bases, and 9 bases had no gene match. The CDR3 here is CASSAGLAGGPPTDTQYF. The DNA for the CDR3 is TGTGCCAGCAGCGCGGGACTAGCGGGGGGGCCACCTACAGATACGCAGTATTTT.

This rearrangement joins TRBV29-1 to TRBJ2-7; the match to TRBD1 covers 7 bases. The germline V gene has CDR1 SQVTM and CDR2 ANQGSEA. The CDR3 is 13 amino acids. The CDR3 protein is CRGTDRSSYEQYF. The CDR3 nucleotides are TGCAGGGGGACGGACAGGAGCTCCTACGAGCAGTACTTC.

The chain uses TRBV30 and TRBJ2-5; D remains unclear. Deletions cut 5 bases from V and 5 bases from J, with 9 bases between. The CDR3 is 11 amino acids. The germline CDR1 and CDR2 sequences are GTSNPN and SVGIG (reference sequence). CDR3 loop: CAWSYRETQYF. For the CDR3, the DNA is TGTGCCTGGTCGTATCGGGAGACCCAGTACTTC.

This clone was detected only once. The chain is built from TRBV25-1 and TRBJ2-5; 9 bases align to TRBD1. Germline CDR1 is MGHDK and CDR2 is SYGVNS. Trimming took 4 bases from V and 7 from J; bases not matched to a gene: 16. This CDR3 has 17 residues. CDR3 protein: CASSASLGQGPVWTQYF. The CDR3 DNA reads TGTGCCAGCAGTGCTTCCCTTGGACAGGGGCCCGTGTGGACCCAGTACTTC. Drawing the rest from reference TRBV25-1 and TRBJ2-5, the complete variable domain is EADIYQTPRYLVIGTGKKITLECSQTMGHDKMYWYQQDPGMELHLIHYSYGVNSTEKGDLSSESTVSRIRTEHFPLTLESARPSHTSQYLCASSASLGQGPVWTQYFGPGTRLLVL.

The chain uses TRBV4-3 and TRBJ2-5; TRBD2 matches at 7 bases. CDR1 is LGHNA, CDR2 YSLEER, per germline. J was trimmed by 1 base and V by 0 bases; bases with no gene match: 8. The CDR3 has 17 amino acids. CDR3 sequence (DNA): TGCGCCAGCAGCCAAGATAGTGGGGGGGGACTCCAAGAGACCCAGTACTTC. Its protein is CASSQDSGGGLQETQYF.

The V call is TRBV9, the J call TRBJ2-3, with unresolved D. The CDR3 is made up of 17 amino acids. V shed 0 bases and J shed 2 bases, with 16 bases lying between them. Germline CDR1 reads SGDLS; CDR2 reads YYNGEE. Written as DNA, the CDR3 is TGTGCCAGCAGCGTAGGGATAGGGAATGATCACACAGATACGCAGTATTTT. Translated: CASSVGIGNDHTDTQYF.

This clone was observed a handful of times. V gene TRBV7-9 combines with J gene TRBJ1-2; the D is unclear. The CDR3 is 14 amino acids. Germline V CDR1 and CDR2: SEHNR, FQNEAQ (reference sequence). V lost 0 bases and J 1 base, leaving 6 bases between the germline ends. CDR3 region: CASSLASFNYGYTF. DNA of the CDR3: TGTGCCAGCAGCTTAGCGTCGTTTAACTATGGCTACACCTTC.

V gene TRBV7-9 combines with J gene TRBJ2-7; 8 nucleotides match TRBD1. This CDR3 comprises 15 residues. V was pared by 2 bases and J by 4 bases, with 7 bases of the junction left unmatched. CDR1 and CDR2 from the germline V gene are SEHNR and FQNEAQ (reference sequence). In DNA form, the CDR3 reads TGTGCCAGCAGCTTAACCCAGGGGGCCTTATACGAGCAGTACTTC. Protein sequence: CASSLTQGALYEQYF.

V is TRBV30 and J is TRBJ1-5; TRBD1 matches 12 bases. J was trimmed by 7 bases and V by 0 bases; bases with no gene match: 10. The CDR3 is made up of 17 amino acids. Germline V gene lookup returns CDR1 GTSNPN and CDR2 SVGIG (reference sequence). The CDR3 spells CAWSVTRGQGAGQPQHF. DNA for the CDR3: TGTGCCTGGAGTGTAACTCGGGGACAGGGGGCAGGACAGCCCCAGCATTTT.

The V call is TRBV9, the J call TRBJ2-3, with no clear D. Trimming took 3 bases from V and 2 from J, leaving 10 bases between them. Germline V gene data show CDR1 as SGDLS and CDR2 as YYNGEE. CDR3 length equals 14 residues. The CDR3 DNA reads as TGTGCCAGCAGCGCCCAACCACCCACAGATACGCAGTATTTT. Protein sequence: CASSAQPPTDTQYF.

This chain joins TRBV7-2 and TRBJ1-2; D ambiguous. This CDR3 spans 13 amino acids. Germline assignment: CDR1 SGHTA and CDR2 FQGNSA. V lost 5 bases to trimming and J lost 3 bases, with 10 bases between them. The CDR3 DNA sequence: TGTGCCAGCAGCGCAGACGACCACTATGGCTACACCTTC. This encodes CASSADDHYGYTF.

This clone was seen a single time. The chain joins TRBV20-1 to TRBJ1-6; D remains unclear. V lost 3 bases and J 7 bases, leaving 4 bases between the germline ends. Germline assignment: CDR1 DFQATT and CDR2 SNEGSKA (reference sequence). The CDR3 is 11 residues long. CDR3 sequence (DNA): TGCAGTGCTAGCCGGAATTCACCCCTCCACTTT. Translating it yields CSASRNSPLHF.

V and J are TRBV21-1 and TRBJ2-3; the DNA was not used to check the table's D call, TRBD2. TRBV21-1 has pseudogene status. This CDR3 comprises 17 residues. Here the CDR3 DNA reads TGTGCCAGCCCCCGTCGAGGACTAGCGGTTAGCACAGATACGCAGTATTTT. As protein: CASPRRGLAVSTDTQYF.

This chain joins TRBV5-6 and TRBJ1-2; D is ambiguous. Germline V gene sequence: CDR1 SGHDT, CDR2 YYEEEE. V lost 4 bases, J lost 0 bases, and 16 bases lay in between. The length of the CDR3 is 16 residues. The CDR3 DNA sequence: TGTGCCAGCAGCCTGGGTAGTCTACAGCCTAACTATGGCTACACCTTC. Translated: CASSLGSLQPNYGYTF.

This clone was seen a single time. The V gene is TRBV23-1, the J gene TRBJ1-2; 7 positions agree with TRBD1. TRBV23-1 is an ORF; its function is uncertain. The CDR3 is made up of 15 amino acids. V lost 7 bases and J lost 7; bases outside the gene matches: 15. The CDR3 coding sequence is TGCGCCAGCACCCAGGGGACAGACACCGATGGTGGCTACACCTTC. Its translation is CASTQGTDTDGGYTF.

The V gene is TRBV7-9, the J gene TRBJ1-1, with D possibly matching TRBD1 (6 bases). Between the trimmed V and J ends, which lost 5 bases and 4 bases, there was a span of 14 bases. The CDR3 sequence is 14 residues long. CDR1 and CDR2 (germline): SEHNR, FQNEAQ (reference sequence). In nucleotides, the CDR3 is TGTGCCAGCAGCGAGGGACATTACCCCACTGAAGCTTTCTTT. It specifies CASSEGHYPTEAFF.